Shown below are 10 T cell receptor beta chains from a single sample sequenced in a study of T cell changes during pregnancy in multiple sclerosis. The table came from immunoSEQ multiplex PCR; TCRdb's copy has only in-frame clones and leaves some out. There are about 17,000 clones in the sample; roughly 84% occur only once, and roughly a sixth lies in the top ten. Sequenced here: CD8+ T cells from peripheral blood mononuclear cells, sampled in the third trimester of pregnancy. The receptors here all came from a female donor in good health, enrolled as a control in a pregnancy study.

V is TRBV10-3 and J is TRBJ1-2, with unresolved D. This CDR3 is 13 amino acids long. Germline values: CDR1 ENHRY, CDR2 SYGVKD. Trimming took 5 bases from V and 6 from J, leaving 13 bases between them. The CDR3 loop reads CAISRRAGHGYTF. DNA of the CDR3: TGTGCCATCAGTAGGAGGGCCGGCCATGGCTACACCTTC.

The chain combines TRBV4-1 with TRBJ1-1; 7 positions match TRBD1. The germline V gene encodes CDR1 MGHRA and CDR2 YSYEKL. Germline trimming cut 3 bases from V and 1 base from J; bases unmatched to any gene: 8. This CDR3 has 16 residues. Here the CDR3 reads CASSQVPGTENTEAFF. CDR3 in DNA: TGCGCCAGCAGCCAGGTTCCCGGGACAGAGAACACTGAAGCTTTCTTT.

This clone came up a few times. DNA for the CDR3: TGTGCCAGCAGTAGCGGGAGCTCCTACAATGAGCAGTTCTTC. Translated, it gives CASSSGSSYNEQFF. The chain has TRBV6-6 and TRBJ2-1; 8 nucleotides match TRBD2. Trimming cost V 5 bases and J 0 bases; bases outside gene matches: 0. The CDR3 covers 14 residues. Per the germline V gene, CDR1 is MNHNY and CDR2 is SVGAGI (reference sequence).

The genes are TRBV28 and TRBJ2-7, with 8 bases lining up with TRBD2. Germline V CDR1 and CDR2: MDHEN, SYDVKM. The CDR3 has 14 amino acids. Unmatched junction bases numbered 8, after V lost 7 bases and J lost 3 bases. CDR3 DNA: TGTGCCAGCACCCCAAGCGGGAGTGACTACGAGCAGTACTTC. Translation gives CASTPSGSDYEQYF.

The chain couples TRBV6-1 to TRBJ2-7; maybe TRBD1 (6 bases). V lost 0 bases and J lost 3, with 15 bases in between. CDR3 length: 16 residues. Germline V CDR1 and CDR2: MNHNS, SASEGT. The CDR3 protein is CASSEASWQGSYEQYF. In DNA, the CDR3 is TGTGCCAGCAGTGAAGCTAGCTGGCAGGGGAGCTACGAGCAGTACTTC.

V is TRBV6-5 and J is TRBJ2-1; 7 bases fit TRBD2. The CDR3 is 16 amino acids. V shed 4 bases, J shed 0 bases, and the junction held 6 bases outside the gene matches. The germline CDR1 and CDR2 sequences are MNHEY and SVGAGI. In nucleotides, the CDR3 is TGTGCCAGCAGTTTAAACGGGGGGAGCTCCTACAATGAGCAGTTCTTC. It codes for CASSLNGGSSYNEQFF.

This clone was seen a few times. This rearrangement joins TRBV13 to TRBJ1-2, with unresolved D. CDR1 and CDR2 (germline): PRHDT, FYEKMQ (reference sequence). V lost 7 bases and J lost 6, with 18 bases in between. This CDR3 region has 14 residues. The DNA of the CDR3 is TGTGCCAGCACCGGGCGGGATCTGAGGGATGGCTACACCTTC. It specifies CASTGRDLRDGYTF. Together with reference TRBV13 and TRBJ1-2, the CDR3 gives the full variable domain: AAGVIQSPRHLIKEKRETATLKCYPIPRHDTVYWYQQGPGQDPQFLISFYEKMQSDKGSIPDRFSAQQFSDYHSELNMSSLELGDSALYFCASTGRDLRDGYTFGSGTRLTVV.

The chain has TRBV7-9 and TRBJ1-1; D is unresolved. This CDR3 is built from 16 residues. The V gene's germline CDR1 is SEHNR and CDR2 FQNEAQ (reference sequence). V was cut by 5 bases and J by 0 bases, with 16 bases left in between. CDR3 nucleotides: TGTGCCAGCAGCCCCCTTGAATGGCCCATGAACACTGAAGCTTTCTTT. Its protein product is CASSPLEWPMNTEAFF.

This clone appeared once. The V call is TRBV27, the J call TRBJ2-1; TRBD2 matches at 13 bases. This CDR3 has 15 residues. Germline values: CDR1 MNHEY, CDR2 SMNVEV (reference sequence). The V and J ends lost 5 bases and 6 bases, in that order; junction bases with no gene match: 4. The CDR3, as DNA: TGTGCCAGCAGTCTGGGGACTAGCGGGGTCAATGAGCAGTTCTTC. It translates to CASSLGTSGVNEQFF.

This clone was picked up one time. The J gene is TRBJ1-1, the V gene TRBV27, with unresolved D. V was shortened by 4 bases and J by 6 bases, with 15 bases between the two germline ends. In germline, CDR1 is MNHEY, CDR2 SMNVEV (reference sequence). The CDR3 has 14 residues. CDR3 sequence reads: CASSSTPGGPEAFF. The CDR3 coding sequence is TGTGCCAGCAGTTCGACCCCTGGAGGGCCTGAAGCTTTCTTT.